The 3 T cell receptor beta chains presented below share a single source sample, sequenced in a study of cytomegalovirus exposure and HLA in healthy donors. The primer mix had 60 Vbeta and 13 Jbeta primers. Assay used: immunoSEQ multiplex PCR; TCRdb lists only in-frame clones, some missing. The table shows roughly 100,000 clones, with nearly 85% occurring only once. Specimen: PBMCs. The origin of the receptors is a man aged 18 to 35 in good health and CMV-seronegative.

The genes are TRBV5-1 and TRBJ2-3, with D possibly TRBD2 on 6 matching bases. The length of the CDR3 is 15 residues. Per the germline V gene, CDR1 is SGHRS and CDR2 is YFSETQ. V lost 0 bases to trimming and J lost 2 bases, with 10 bases between them. This CDR3 is CASSLVQRVTDTQYF. As DNA, the CDR3 is TGCGCCAGCAGCTTGGTACAGCGGGTCACAGATACGCAGTATTTT.

The chain has TRBV15 and TRBJ1-5, with D perhaps matching TRBD1 (5 bases). Germline CDR1 and CDR2: LNHNV and YYDKDF (reference sequence). V lost 3 bases and J 3 bases, leaving 15 bases between the germline ends. This CDR3 has 16 residues. This CDR3 is CATSSLLGGINQPQHF. CDR3 coding DNA: TGTGCCACCAGCAGTCTCCTCGGGGGGATCAATCAGCCCCAGCATTTT.

The rearrangement joins TRBV7-9 to TRBJ1-3; no clear D gene. The CDR3 is 16 residues long. Trimming took off 5 bases at V and 2 bases at J, with 16 bases between the two ends. Germline CDR1 reads SEHNR; CDR2 reads FQNEAQ (reference sequence). The CDR3 protein is CASSPLLDNPGNTIYF. CDR3 DNA sequence: TGTGCCAGCAGCCCGTTACTCGACAATCCTGGAAACACCATATATTTT.